This passage covers 16 T cell receptor beta chains from one sample sequenced in a study of cytomegalovirus exposure and HLA in healthy donors. PCR primers comprised 60 Vbeta and 13 Jbeta primers. Using immunoSEQ multiplex PCR, the repertoire was profiled, and TCRdb retains in-frame clones only, with some absent. Among 85,000 to 130,000 clones listed, approximately 80% were seen once. The sample comprised PBMCs. The receptors originated from a man aged 50-60 years in good health and CMV-seronegative.

The rearrangement uses TRBV5-1 and TRBJ2-1; 14 bases line up with TRBD2. V dropped 0 bases and J dropped 0; count of bases not matched to a gene: 14. Per germline, CDR1 SGHRS and CDR2 YFSETQ. The CDR3 runs 22 residues. As DNA, the CDR3 is TGCGCCAGCAGCTTGGAAACAAGGGACAGAGGACTAGCGGGGGGCTCCTACAATGAGCAGTTCTTC. Translated: CASSLETRDRGLAGGSYNEQFF.

The CDR3 loop reads CASRRASGSTWAGELFF. Here the CDR3 DNA reads TGTGCCAGCAGACGGGCTAGCGGGAGTACGTGGGCCGGGGAGCTGTTTTTT. The chain couples TRBV7-2 to TRBJ2-2; 10 positions match TRBD2. The junction had 13 bases not matched to a gene; V was cut back by 6 bases and J by 6 bases. This CDR3 has 17 amino acids. Germline V gives CDR1 SGHTA, CDR2 FQGNSA.

V gene TRBV27 combines with J gene TRBJ1-4; D is possibly TRBD1 (6 bases). CDR3 length: 14 residues. In germline, CDR1 is MNHEY, CDR2 SMNVEV (reference sequence). The V end lost 7 bases, the J end lost 4 bases, and 13 bases lay between the germline ends. CDR3 DNA: TGTGCCAGCACTGCGGGCAGGGGTAATGAAAAACTGTTTTTT. Translating gives CASTAGRGNEKLFF.

The genes are TRBV4-3 and TRBJ1-1; no firm D call. The CDR3 loop spans 16 amino acids. Germline loops: CDR1 LGHNA, CDR2 YSLEER. V was shortened by 0 bases and J by 4 bases, with 15 bases between the two germline ends. The CDR3 DNA is TGCGCCAGCAGCCAAGACCTGGCGGGAGAGGGCACTGAAGCTTTCTTT. This translates into CASSQDLAGEGTEAFF.

V gene TRBV2 combines with J gene TRBJ2-5; TRBD2 matches at 9 bases. V was clipped by 3 bases and J by 5 bases; unmatched bases: 7. CDR1 and CDR2 (germline): SNHLY, FYNNEI. CDR3 size: 15 residues. Here the CDR3 DNA reads TGTGCCAGCAGTGAGGGCGGGGGGGCCCCCGAGACCCAGTACTTC. Translation gives CASSEGGGAPETQYF.

V usage is TRBV5-1 and J usage is TRBJ1-6; D remains ambiguous. Trimming cost V 2 bases and J 7 bases, with 16 bases left between them. In germline, CDR1 is SGHRS, CDR2 YFSETQ. The CDR3 covers 16 residues. The CDR3 DNA is TGCGCCAGCAGCTTCGGGGAGTACTCTATAAATTCACCCCTCCACTTT. Translating gives CASSFGEYSINSPLHF.

This rearrangement joins TRBV2 to TRBJ2-1; 14 nucleotides align to TRBD2. V was clipped by 4 bases and J by 7 bases; unmatched bases: 3. CDR1 SNHLY and CDR2 FYNNEI come from the germline V gene. The CDR3 has 15 residues. This CDR3 reads CASSVGLAGGNEQFF. CDR3 nucleotides: TGTGCCAGCAGTGTCGGACTAGCGGGAGGTAATGAGCAGTTCTTC.

The J gene is TRBJ1-6, the V gene TRBV9, with a weak D call TRBD1 (6 bases). Germline assignment: CDR1 SGDLS and CDR2 YYNGEE. The CDR3 has 16 residues. V dropped 5 bases and J dropped 5 bases, with 17 bases sitting between them. In nucleotides, the CDR3 is TGTGCCAGCAGGGATAAACAGGGAGGGGATAATTCACCCCTCCACTTT. Translation gives CASRDKQGGDNSPLHF.

The V call is TRBV5-4, the J call TRBJ1-1, with 9 bases identical to TRBD1. This CDR3 has 17 residues. Germline V gene lookup returns CDR1 SGHNT and CDR2 YYREEE (reference sequence). V trimming: 0 bases; J trimming: 10 bases; junction bases outside the gene matches: 16. DNA for the CDR3: TGTGCCAGCAGCTTGGTCCCGGGACAGGGAATAGGGAATATAGCTTTCTTT. This translates into CASSLVPGQGIGNIAFF.

This clone showed up just a few times. In DNA form, the CDR3 reads TGTGCAAGTCTCCCTAGTCGAACAGGGGCCGGGGAGCTGTTTTTT. It specifies CASLPSRTGAGELFF. J is TRBJ2-2 and V is TRBV12-2; TRBD1 is the table's D call and was not checked against the DNA. TRBV12-2 is assigned pseudogene status. This CDR3 contains 15 residues.

This clone was counted only a few times. The chain employs TRBV4-3 and TRBJ2-3; 16 bases fit TRBD2. V trimming: 4 bases; J trimming: 3 bases; junction bases outside the gene matches: 7. The V gene's germline CDR1 is LGHNA and CDR2 YSLEER. The CDR3 is 18 amino acids. CDR3 DNA: TGCGCCAGCAGCCGAGGGACTAGCGGGGGGGCCGGGACAGATACGCAGTATTTT. Amino acid sequence: CASSRGTSGGAGTDTQYF.

This clone has just a few counts. The chain links TRBV6-5 to TRBJ1-1, with a weak D call TRBD1 (5 bases). This CDR3 region has 11 residues. CDR1 and CDR2 (germline): MNHEY, SVGAGI. The ends were cut back, 7 bases at V and 4 bases at J, with 7 bases in the middle. CDR3: CASTGLTEAFF. In nucleotides, the CDR3 is TGTGCCAGCACAGGGCTCACTGAAGCTTTCTTT.

V is TRBV6-5 and J is TRBJ2-2; D is perhaps TRBD2 (7 bases). CDR3 size: 13 residues. The V and J ends lost 5 bases and 4 bases respectively, with 8 bases between them. Germline V CDR1 and CDR2: MNHEY, SVGAGI. Here the CDR3 reads CASSRGGTGELFF. The CDR3 nucleotides read TGTGCCAGCAGTAGGGGGGGCACCGGGGAGCTGTTTTTT.

The chain employs TRBV29-1 and TRBJ2-5; the D gene is possibly TRBD1 (6 bases). This CDR3 comprises 12 residues. Trimming cost V 4 bases and J 0 bases, with 6 bases left between them. Germline V gene sequence: CDR1 SQVTM, CDR2 ANQGSEA. This CDR3 is CSVGGHQETQYF. The CDR3 coding sequence is TGCAGCGTTGGGGGGCACCAAGAGACCCAGTACTTC.

The rearrangement joins TRBV4-1 to TRBJ2-2; the D is unclear. The germline V and J ends were trimmed by 4 bases and 7 bases, with 19 bases remaining between them. CDR3 length: 16 residues. Germline-derived CDR1 and CDR2 are MGHRA and YSYEKL. Written as DNA, the CDR3 is TGCGCCAGCAGCCCCGTTCTCGGCCTCTCGGGCGGGGAGCTGTTTTTT. Translation: CASSPVLGLSGGELFF.

The V call is TRBV6-5, the J call TRBJ1-2; the D gene is possibly TRBD1 (6 bases). Germline V lookup: CDR1 MNHEY, CDR2 SVGAGI. This CDR3 comprises 11 residues. V was cut by 7 bases and J by 9 bases, with 12 bases left in between. CDR3 nucleotides: TGTGCCAGCACCCTAGGGACAAGCTACACCTTC. Translated, it gives CASTLGTSYTF.